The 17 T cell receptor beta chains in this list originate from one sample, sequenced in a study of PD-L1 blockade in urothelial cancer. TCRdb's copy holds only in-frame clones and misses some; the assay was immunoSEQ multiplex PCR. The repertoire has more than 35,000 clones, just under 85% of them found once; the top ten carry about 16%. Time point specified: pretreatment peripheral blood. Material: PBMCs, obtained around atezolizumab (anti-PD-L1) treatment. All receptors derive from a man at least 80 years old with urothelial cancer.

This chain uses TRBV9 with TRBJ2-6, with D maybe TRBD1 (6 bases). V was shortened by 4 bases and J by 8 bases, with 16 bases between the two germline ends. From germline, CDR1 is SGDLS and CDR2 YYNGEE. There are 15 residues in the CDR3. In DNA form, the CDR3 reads TGTGCCAGCAGCCAAACAGACAGGCAGACCAACGTCCTGACTTTC. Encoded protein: CASSQTDRQTNVLTF.

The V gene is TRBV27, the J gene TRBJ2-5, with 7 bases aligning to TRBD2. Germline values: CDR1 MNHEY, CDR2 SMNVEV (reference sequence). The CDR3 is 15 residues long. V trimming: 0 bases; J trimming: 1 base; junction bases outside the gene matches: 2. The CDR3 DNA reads TGTGCCAGCAGTTTATCGGGGAGGGGCCAAGAGACCCAGTACTTC. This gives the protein CASSLSGRGQETQYF.

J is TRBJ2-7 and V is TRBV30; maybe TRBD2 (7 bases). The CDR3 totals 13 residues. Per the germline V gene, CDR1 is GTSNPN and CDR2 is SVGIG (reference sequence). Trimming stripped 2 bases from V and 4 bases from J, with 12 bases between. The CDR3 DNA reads TGTGCCTGGAGTAGGGGGGAGGGGTACGAGCAGTACTTC. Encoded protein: CAWSRGEGYEQYF.

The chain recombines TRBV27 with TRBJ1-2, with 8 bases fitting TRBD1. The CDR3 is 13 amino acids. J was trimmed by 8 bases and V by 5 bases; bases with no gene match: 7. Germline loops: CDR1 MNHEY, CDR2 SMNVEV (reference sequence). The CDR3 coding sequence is TGTGCCAGCAGTCAGCCAGGGGGCTCAGGCTACACCTTC. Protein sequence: CASSQPGGSGYTF.

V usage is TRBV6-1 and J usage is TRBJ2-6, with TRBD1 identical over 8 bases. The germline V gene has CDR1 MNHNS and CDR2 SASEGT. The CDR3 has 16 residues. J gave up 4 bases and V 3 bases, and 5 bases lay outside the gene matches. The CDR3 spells CASSDQGAGGANVLTF. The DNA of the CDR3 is TGTGCCAGCAGTGATCAGGGGGCGGGGGGGGCCAACGTCCTGACTTTC.

CDR3: CASSYSRDAADTQYF. The CDR3 DNA reads TGTGCCAGCAGTTACTCGAGAGATGCCGCAGATACGCAGTATTTT. The gene calls are TRBV6-6 and TRBJ2-3; D gene unclear. V was trimmed by 0 bases and J by 4 bases, leaving 11 bases between them. Germline CDR1 is MNHNY and CDR2 is SVGAGI (reference sequence). The CDR3 extends over 15 amino acids.

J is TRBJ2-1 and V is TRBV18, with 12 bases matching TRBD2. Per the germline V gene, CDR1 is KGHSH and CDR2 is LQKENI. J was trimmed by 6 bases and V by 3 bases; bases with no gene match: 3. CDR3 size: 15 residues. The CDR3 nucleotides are TGTGCCAGCTCACCGCCTAGCGGGAGGGGCAATGAGCAGTTCTTC. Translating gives CASSPPSGRGNEQFF.

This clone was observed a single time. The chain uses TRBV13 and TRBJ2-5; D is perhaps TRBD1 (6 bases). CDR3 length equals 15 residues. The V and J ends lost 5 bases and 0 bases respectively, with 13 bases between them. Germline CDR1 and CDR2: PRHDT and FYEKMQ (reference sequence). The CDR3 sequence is CASSVGQLHQETQYF. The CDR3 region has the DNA TGTGCCAGCAGCGTCGGACAGTTACACCAAGAGACCCAGTACTTC.

The CDR3 DNA follows: TGTGCCAGCAGCTTAACGGGGCAGGGGGAGACCCAGTACTTC. It encodes CASSLTGQGETQYF. The V call is TRBV11-3, the J call TRBJ2-5; maybe TRBD1 (6 bases). V lost 2 bases and J 5 bases, leaving 12 bases between the germline ends. CDR1 is SGHNT and CDR2 is YENEEA in the germline V gene. CDR3 size: 14 residues.

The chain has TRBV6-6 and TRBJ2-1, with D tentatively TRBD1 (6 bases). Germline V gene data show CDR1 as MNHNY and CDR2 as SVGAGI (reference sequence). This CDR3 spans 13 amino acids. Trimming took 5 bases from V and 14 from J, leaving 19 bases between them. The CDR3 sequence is CASSAIGGVPKFF. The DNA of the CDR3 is TGTGCCAGCAGTGCGATAGGGGGTGTTCCCAAGTTCTTC.

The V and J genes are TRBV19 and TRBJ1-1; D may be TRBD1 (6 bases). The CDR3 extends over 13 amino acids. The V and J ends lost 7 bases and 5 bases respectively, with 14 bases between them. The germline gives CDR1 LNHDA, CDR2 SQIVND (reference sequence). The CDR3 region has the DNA TGTGCCAGTATCGGACAGCTTAGGACTGAAGCTTTCTTT. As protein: CASIGQLRTEAFF.

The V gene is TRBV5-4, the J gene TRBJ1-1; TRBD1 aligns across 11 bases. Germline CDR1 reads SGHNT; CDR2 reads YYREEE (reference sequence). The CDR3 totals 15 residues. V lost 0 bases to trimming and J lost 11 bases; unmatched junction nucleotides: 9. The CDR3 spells CASSLAGQGVYGAFF. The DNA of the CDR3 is TGTGCCAGCAGCTTGGCGGGACAGGGGGTCTACGGGGCTTTCTTT.

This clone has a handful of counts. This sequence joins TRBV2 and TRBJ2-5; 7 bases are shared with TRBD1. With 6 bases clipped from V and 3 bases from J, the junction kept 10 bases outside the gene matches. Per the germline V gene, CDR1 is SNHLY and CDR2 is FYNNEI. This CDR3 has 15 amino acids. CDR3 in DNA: TGTGCCAGCAGACGACAGGGTGAGAGAGAAGAGACCCAGTACTTC. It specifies CASRRQGEREETQYF.

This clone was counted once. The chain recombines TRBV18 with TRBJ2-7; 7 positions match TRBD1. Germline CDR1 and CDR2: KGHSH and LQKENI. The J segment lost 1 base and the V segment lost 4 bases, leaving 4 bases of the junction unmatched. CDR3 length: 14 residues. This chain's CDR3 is CASSRDRSSYEQYF. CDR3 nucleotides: TGTGCCAGCTCACGGGACAGATCTTCCTACGAGCAGTACTTC.

The CDR3 DNA reads as TGTGCCAGCAGCTCCTACGGGACTAGAACCTACAATGAGCAGTTCTTC. Residues: CASSSYGTRTYNEQFF. V is TRBV7-6 and J is TRBJ2-1; 8 nucleotides line up with TRBD2. The CDR3 has 16 residues. Germline-derived CDR1 and CDR2 are SGHVS and FNYEAQ. V was pared by 4 bases and J by 2 bases, with 7 bases of the junction left unmatched.

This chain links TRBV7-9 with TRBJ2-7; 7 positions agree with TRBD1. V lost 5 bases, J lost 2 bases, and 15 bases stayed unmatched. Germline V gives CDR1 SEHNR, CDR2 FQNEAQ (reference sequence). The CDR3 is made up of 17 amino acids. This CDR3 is CASSLRQGKFQTYEQYF. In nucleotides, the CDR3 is TGTGCCAGCAGCCTTCGACAGGGTAAGTTCCAGACCTACGAGCAGTACTTC.

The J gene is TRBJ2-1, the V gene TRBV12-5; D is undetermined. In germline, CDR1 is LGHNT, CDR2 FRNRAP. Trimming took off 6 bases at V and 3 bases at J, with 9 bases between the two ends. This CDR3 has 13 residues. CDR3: CASGQDNYNEQFF. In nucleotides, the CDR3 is TGTGCTAGTGGCCAAGACAACTACAATGAGCAGTTCTTC. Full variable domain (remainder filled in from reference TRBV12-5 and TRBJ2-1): DARVTQTPRHKVTEMGQEVTMRCQPILGHNTVFWYRQTMMQGLELLAYFRNRAPLDDSGMPKDRFSAEMPDATLATLKIQPSEPRDSAVYFCASGQDNYNEQFFGPGTRLTVL.